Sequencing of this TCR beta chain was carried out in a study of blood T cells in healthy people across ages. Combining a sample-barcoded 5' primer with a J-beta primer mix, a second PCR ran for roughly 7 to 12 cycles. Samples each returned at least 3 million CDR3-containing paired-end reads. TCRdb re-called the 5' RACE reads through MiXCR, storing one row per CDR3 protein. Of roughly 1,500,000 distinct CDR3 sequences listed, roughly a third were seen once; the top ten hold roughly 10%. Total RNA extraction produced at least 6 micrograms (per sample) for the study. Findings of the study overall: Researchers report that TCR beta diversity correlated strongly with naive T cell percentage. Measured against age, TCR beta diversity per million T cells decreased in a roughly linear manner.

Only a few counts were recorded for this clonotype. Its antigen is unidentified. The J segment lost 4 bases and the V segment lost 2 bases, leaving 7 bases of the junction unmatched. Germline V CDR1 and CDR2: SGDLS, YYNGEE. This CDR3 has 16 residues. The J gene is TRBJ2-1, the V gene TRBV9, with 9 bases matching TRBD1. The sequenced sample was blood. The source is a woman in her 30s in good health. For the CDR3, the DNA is TGTGCCAGCAGCGTGACTGGGACAGGGAGTTACAATGAGCAGTTCTTC. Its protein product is CASSVTGTGSYNEQFF.